This T cell receptor beta chain was found in a study of sequential checkpoint blockade in melanoma. Stated treatment: randomized to nivolumab then ipilimumab (arm A) or the reverse (arm B). Patients had received no earlier DNA-damaging chemotherapy. Live CD3+CD8+ CD19− CD56− cells were sorted from PBMCs. This CDR3 region has 16 residues. The V gene's germline CDR1 is WSHSY and CDR2 SAAADI. V was clipped by 0 bases and J by 6 bases; unmatched bases: 10. Sequencing was performed with immunoSEQ multiplex PCR; in TCRdb, only in-frame clones are kept and a portion is missing. In the table there are more than 10,000 clones, over 65% of which are singletons.

V and J are TRBV10-2 and TRBJ2-7; 8 bases agree with TRBD1. This sequence originates from a human donor with melanoma. The material sequenced was CD8+ T cells sorted from blood (inferred from file names), taken from a patient given nivolumab and ipilimumab in sequence. The CDR3 sequence is CASSESFGQGLAEQYF. The DNA for the CDR3 is TGCGCCAGCAGTGAGTCCTTTGGACAGGGTCTAGCCGAGCAGTACTTC.